These 30 T cell receptor beta chains came from one sample sequenced in a study of T-cell reconstitution after alpha-beta-depleted transplantation in children. A library of TCRbeta sequences, prepared with unique molecular identifiers, was generated. TCRdb reanalysed the PCR reads using MiXCR and keeps one entry per CDR3 protein. The table includes about 580,000 distinct CDR3 sequences, more than 20% detected once. The source was PBMCs, mostly from graft donor cells, collected 360 days after TCRalphabeta/CD19-depleted stem cell transplant. These receptors originate from a boy under two years old who had a stem cell transplant for acute myeloid leukemia, so the T cells may come from the graft donor.

This clonotype was recorded many times. The V and J genes are TRBV10-2 and TRBJ2-2; 13 bases line up with TRBD2. The CDR3 runs 19 residues. J lost 3 bases, V lost 9 bases, and 16 bases had no gene match. Germline V gene data show CDR1 as WSHSY and CDR2 as SAAADI. CDR3 sequence (DNA): TGCGCCAGTGGTCGGCCCCAACTAGCGGGGGGGTCGGACACCGGGGAGCTGTTTTTT. Protein: CASGRPQLAGGSDTGELFF.

J is TRBJ2-5 and V is TRBV5-4; the D call may be TRBD1 or TRBD2 (5 bases each). CDR3 size: 13 residues. V gave up 3 bases and J gave up 6 bases, with 12 bases separating them. Germline V gene lookup returns CDR1 SGHNT and CDR2 YYREEE (reference sequence). The CDR3 loop is CASSYWDRQTQYF. Here the CDR3 DNA reads TGTGCCAGCAGCTACTGGGACCGACAGACCCAGTACTTC.

The chain joins TRBV12-3 or TRBV12-4 to TRBJ2-3; 8 nucleotides agree with TRBD1. This CDR3 has 14 amino acids. J lost 9 bases, V lost 5 bases, and 10 bases had no gene match. In nucleotides, the CDR3 is TGTGCCAGCAGTACCGACAGGGGTTGGGGAACGCAGTATTTT. It yields the protein CASSTDRGWGTQYF.

This clonotype was observed many times. The chain is built from TRBV12-3 or TRBV12-4 and TRBJ1-5, with D unclear. The CDR3 runs to 15 residues. The ends were cut back, 1 base at V and 3 bases at J, with 10 bases in the middle. The CDR3 region is CASSLEAVINQPQHF. In DNA, the CDR3 is TGTGCCAGCAGTTTAGAGGCCGTTATCAATCAGCCCCAGCATTTT.

This rearrangement joins TRBV3-1 to TRBJ1-6; TRBD1 agrees at 8 bases. The germline gives CDR1 LGHDT, CDR2 YNNKEL (reference sequence). CDR3 size: 14 residues. The J segment lost 10 bases and the V segment lost 4 bases, leaving 6 bases of the junction unmatched. CDR3 loop: CASSLGQGRSPLHF. The CDR3 nucleotides read TGTGCCAGCAGCCTCGGACAGGGCCGCTCACCCCTCCACTTT.

This clonotype was observed many times. J is TRBJ1-1 and V is TRBV20-1, with TRBD1 as a possible D gene (5 bases). CDR3 length: 14 residues. V lost 6 bases and J 0 bases, leaving 14 bases between the germline ends. CDR1 and CDR2 (germline): DFQATT, SNEGSKA (reference sequence). The CDR3 bases are TGCAGTGCCCTTCCGGGGCAACTGAACACTGAAGCTTTCTTT. Protein sequence: CSALPGQLNTEAFF.

The rearrangement links TRBV28 to TRBJ2-7; 8 bases line up with TRBD1. The CDR3 consists of 13 residues. Germline CDR1 MDHEN, CDR2 SYDVKM. V lost 5 bases to trimming and J lost 7 bases; unmatched junction nucleotides: 7. CDR3 sequence (DNA): TGTGCCAGCAGTAGCTACAGGGGGAGGGAGCAGTACGTC. It encodes CASSSYRGREQYV.

V gene TRBV12-3 or TRBV12-4 combines with J gene TRBJ1-1; D may be TRBD1 (6 bases). This CDR3 is 15 amino acids long. Trimming pared 1 base from V and 0 bases from J, leaving 9 bases between. CDR3 nucleotides: TGTGCCAGCAGTTTAGAAGGGACAATGAACACTGAAGCTTTCTTT. Its translation: CASSLEGTMNTEAFF.

This clonotype was counted a few times. The gene calls are TRBV5-1 and TRBJ1-5; D uncertain. Trimming removed 2 bases at V and 10 bases at J, with 19 bases between. Germline V gene lookup returns CDR1 SGHRS and CDR2 YFSETQ. The CDR3 is 15 residues long. The CDR3 here is CASSFLGRGIGPQHF. In nucleotides, the CDR3 is TGCGCCAGCAGCTTTCTCGGAAGAGGGATAGGACCCCAGCATTTT. Variable domain in full (rest from reference TRBV5-1 and TRBJ1-5): KAGVTQTPRYLIKTRGQQVTLSCSPISGHRSVSWYQQTPGQGLQFLFEYFSETQRNKGNFPGRFSGRQFSNSRSEMNVSTLELGDSALYLCASSFLGRGIGPQHFGDGTRLSIL.

V usage is TRBV5-1 and J usage is TRBJ2-1; 8 bases align to TRBD2. Germline V lookup: CDR1 SGHRS, CDR2 YFSETQ. V lost 0 bases, J lost 1 base, and 3 bases stayed unmatched. The CDR3 contains 16 residues. The CDR3 loop is CASSLVLADSYNEQFF. The CDR3 nucleotides read TGCGCCAGCAGCTTGGTACTAGCGGATTCCTACAATGAGCAGTTCTTC. Drawing the rest from reference TRBV5-1 and TRBJ2-1, the complete variable domain is KAGVTQTPRYLIKTRGQQVTLSCSPISGHRSVSWYQQTPGQGLQFLFEYFSETQRNKGNFPGRFSGRQFSNSRSEMNVSTLELGDSALYLCASSLVLADSYNEQFFGPGTRLTVL.

The V and J genes are TRBV4-3 and TRBJ2-5; D unclear. The germline V gene has CDR1 LGHNA and CDR2 YSLEER. Deletions cut 0 bases from V and 4 bases from J, with 15 bases between. This CDR3 has 16 amino acids. CDR3 residues: CASSQDLGFWGETQYF. The CDR3 DNA sequence: TGCGCCAGCAGCCAAGATCTAGGGTTTTGGGGAGAGACCCAGTACTTC.

This clonotype has a handful of counts. The chain links TRBV7-2 to TRBJ2-5; D may be TRBD1 (7 bases). V lost 6 bases and J 4 bases, leaving 12 bases between the germline ends. CDR1 and CDR2 from the germline V gene are SGHTA and FQGNSA. This CDR3 is 13 amino acids long. The CDR3 is CASRGGGAETQYF. DNA of the CDR3: TGTGCCAGCAGAGGAGGGGGCGCAGAGACCCAGTACTTC.

The chain couples TRBV7-2 to TRBJ2-1; 8 bases match TRBD1. The CDR3 runs 15 residues. Germline trimming cut 4 bases from V and 6 bases from J; bases unmatched to any gene: 8. Germline assignment: CDR1 SGHTA and CDR2 FQGNSA. The CDR3 spells CASSSLTGAPNEQFF. For the CDR3, the DNA is TGTGCCAGCAGCTCCCTGACAGGGGCCCCCAATGAGCAGTTCTTC.

This clonotype was counted ten times or more. This sequence joins TRBV20-1 and TRBJ2-7; weak D call: TRBD2 (6 bases). The CDR3 loop spans 12 amino acids. Germline values: CDR1 DFQATT, CDR2 SNEGSKA (reference sequence). Trimming cost V 3 bases and J 2 bases, with 8 bases left between them. This CDR3 reads CSARGLAYEQYF. The CDR3 DNA sequence: TGCAGTGCTAGGGGACTTGCCTACGAGCAGTACTTC.

In DNA form, the CDR3 reads TGTGCCACCAGTAAGAGCGGGGGGGTTGAGCAGTTCTTC. Its translation: CATSKSGGVEQFF. The chain links TRBV24-1 to TRBJ2-1; 10 bases align to TRBD2. V was clipped by 6 bases and J by 9 bases; unmatched bases: 4. Looked up from germline, CDR1 is KGHDR and CDR2 is SFDVKD. The CDR3 totals 13 residues.

There are a few counts of this clonotype. This chain links TRBV20-1 with TRBJ1-2; no definite D call. Germline assignment: CDR1 DFQATT and CDR2 SNEGSKA (reference sequence). The CDR3 contains 11 residues. V lost 0 bases, J lost 8 bases, and 7 bases lay in between. The CDR3 DNA reads TGCAGTGCTAGAGATTATTACGGCTACACCTTC. This codes for CSARDYYGYTF.

J is TRBJ2-2 and V is TRBV20-1, with a possible D match to TRBD2 (7 bases). This CDR3 is 16 amino acids long. V lost 2 bases to trimming and J lost 1 base, with 14 bases between them. The germline V gene encodes CDR1 DFQATT and CDR2 SNEGSKA (reference sequence). CDR3 in amino acids: CSARFAGALNTGELFF. In DNA, the CDR3 is TGCAGTGCTAGATTCGCGGGGGCCCTGAACACCGGGGAGCTGTTTTTT.

The rearrangement joins TRBV5-1 to TRBJ2-5; no clear D gene. Germline V gene sequence: CDR1 SGHRS, CDR2 YFSETQ. V dropped 2 bases and J dropped 0 bases, with 11 bases sitting between them. This CDR3 has 15 residues. The CDR3 DNA is TGCGCCAGCAGCTTTGGACCGCTGTACCAAGAGACCCAGTACTTC. This codes for CASSFGPLYQETQYF.

This clonotype was recorded at least ten times. Here the CDR3 DNA reads TGCAGCGTTGGCCCGGACAGGGGGCCTGAAGCTTTCTTT. Translating gives CSVGPDRGPEAFF. The J gene is TRBJ1-1, the V gene TRBV29-1; TRBD1 aligns across 11 bases. The junction had 4 bases not matched to a gene; V was cut back by 4 bases and J by 6 bases. CDR3 length: 13 amino acids. Germline CDR1 reads SQVTM; CDR2 reads ANQGSEA.

This clonotype was found many times. The chain is built from TRBV5-6 and TRBJ2-7; D is unresolved. The CDR3 runs 11 residues. Germline CDR1 SGHDT, CDR2 YYEEEE. V was clipped by 0 bases and J by 5 bases, with 3 bases between them. The CDR3 nucleotides are TGTGCCAGCAGCTTGGCCGACGAGCAGTACTTC. It specifies CASSLADEQYF.

There are a few counts of this clonotype. The chain has TRBV7-2 and TRBJ2-7; no firm D call. The CDR3 runs to 8 residues. CDR1 is SGHTA, CDR2 FQGNSA, per germline. Here the CDR3 DNA reads TGTGCCAGCAGCTTACTGGGAGTC. Protein: CASSLLGV.

The chain recombines TRBV7-6 with TRBJ1-1; 9 positions agree with TRBD1. V lost 4 bases to trimming and J lost 5 bases; unmatched junction nucleotides: 8. This CDR3 spans 15 amino acids. In germline, CDR1 is SGHVS, CDR2 FNYEAQ. In nucleotides, the CDR3 is TGTGCCAGCAGCTATTCGGACAGGGGAGGGACTGAAGCTTTCTTT. It encodes CASSYSDRGGTEAFF. Using reference TRBV7-6 and TRBJ1-1 for the parts outside the CDR3, the full variable domain is GAGVSQSPRYKVTKRGQDVALRCDPISGHVSLYWYRQALGQGPEFLTYFNYEAQQDKSGLPNDRFSAERPEGSISTLTIQRTEQRDSAMYRCASSYSDRGGTEAFFGQGTRLTVV.

This clonotype occurred a few times. The J gene is TRBJ2-6, the V gene TRBV4-3, with unresolved D. This CDR3 is built from 16 residues. CDR1 and CDR2 from the germline V gene are LGHNA and YSLEER. Trimming left V 0 bases short and J 0 bases short, with 6 bases between. CDR3 sequence (DNA): TGCGCCAGCAGCCAAGAGTACCACTCTGGGGCCAACGTCCTGACTTTC. Amino acid sequence: CASSQEYHSGANVLTF.

This clonotype was recorded a few times. V is TRBV6-1 and J is TRBJ1-3, with 7 positions matching TRBD1. The germline V gene has CDR1 MNHNS and CDR2 SASEGT. This CDR3 is 14 amino acids long. J was trimmed by 6 bases and V by 6 bases; bases with no gene match: 8. The CDR3 sequence: CASSRGTDLNTIYF. The CDR3 DNA is TGTGCCAGCAGCCGCGGGACAGACCTAAACACCATATATTTT.

This clonotype was counted many times. The chain combines TRBV7-2 with TRBJ2-7; D unresolved. V gave up 0 bases and J gave up 4 bases, with 7 bases separating them. Looked up from germline, CDR1 is SGHTA and CDR2 is FQGNSA. CDR3 length equals 13 residues. CDR3 sequence: CASSLAVPYEQYV. CDR3 bases: TGTGCCAGCAGCTTAGCTGTCCCTTACGAGCAGTACGTC.

The gene calls are TRBV20-1 and TRBJ2-5, with 9 bases that match TRBD1. Germline CDR1 and CDR2: DFQATT and SNEGSKA (reference sequence). Germline trimming cut 1 base from V and 4 bases from J; bases unmatched to any gene: 16. CDR3 length: 18 residues. Here the CDR3 reads CSARVVLGQGTYPETQYF. The CDR3 nucleotides read TGCAGTGCTAGAGTGGTGCTGGGACAGGGAACGTATCCAGAGACCCAGTACTTC.

Many counts were recorded for this clonotype. This rearrangement joins TRBV12-3 or TRBV12-4 to TRBJ2-1; TRBD2 might be the D (6 bases). V lost 5 bases to trimming and J lost 2 bases, with 7 bases between them. This CDR3 region has 13 residues. This CDR3 reads CASSAGPYNEQFF. Here the CDR3 DNA reads TGTGCCAGCAGTGCGGGACCCTACAATGAGCAGTTCTTC.

The table lists this clonotype with a count of one. A much bigger clone sits one base away, suggesting this may be a read error. Without the conserved terminal phenylalanine or tryptophan, this CDR3 likely stems from a read error. The rearrangement uses TRBV12-3 or TRBV12-4 and TRBJ2-5; D is undetermined. Trimming pared 5 bases from V and 5 bases from J, leaving 6 bases between. The CDR3 contains 11 residues. CDR3 coding DNA: TGTGCCAGCAGTACGAGGGAGACCCAGTACTCC. Its protein is CASSTRETQYS.

The genes are TRBV11-1 and TRBJ2-1, with D perhaps matching TRBD2 (5 bases). The V gene's germline CDR1 is SGHAT and CDR2 FQDESV (reference sequence). The CDR3 has 16 residues. V was pared by 0 bases and J by 10 bases, with 19 bases between. The CDR3 nucleotides read TGTGCCAGCAGCTTAGCGAGGGTTTCGGTGGATAAGGAGCAGTTCTTC. Protein sequence: CASSLARVSVDKEQFF.

This clonotype was seen repeatedly, ten times or more. The chain couples TRBV6-2 or TRBV6-3 to TRBJ2-1; D gene uncertain. This CDR3 spans 13 amino acids. Germline V gives CDR1 MNHEY, CDR2 SVGEGT. V was clipped by 0 bases and J by 15 bases, with 15 bases between them. The CDR3 loop reads CASSYSPLGPLFF. The CDR3, as DNA: TGTGCCAGCAGTTACTCCCCTCTAGGGCCGCTGTTCTTC.